The next 11 T cell receptor beta chains were all read from a single sample in a study of blood T cell repertoires in COVID-19. TCRdb's table, derived via immunoSEQ multiplex PCR, lists solely in-frame clones and lacks some. The repertoire includes about 92,000 clones, roughly 85% of them detected once, and around 18% sits in the top ten. The sample comprised peripheral blood. The receptors were gathered from a woman between 55 and 75 years old with COVID-19, enrolled during active disease.

The chain carries TRBV4-3 and TRBJ2-5; 7 bases align to TRBD2. The germline CDR1 and CDR2 sequences are LGHNA and YSLEER. With V trimmed by 1 base and J by 4 bases, 6 bases remained unmatched. This CDR3 is 15 amino acids long. CDR3 DNA: TGCGCCAGCAGCCAAGCCGGACTAGTCGGAGAGACCCAGTACTTC. Its translation: CASSQAGLVGETQYF.

The gene calls are TRBV7-9 and TRBJ2-7, with D perhaps matching TRBD2 (5 bases). Trimming stripped 1 base from V and 5 bases from J, with 12 bases between. CDR1 SEHNR and CDR2 FQNEAQ come from the germline V gene (reference sequence). The CDR3 covers 14 residues. CDR3 sequence: CASSLESGSNEQYF. CDR3 DNA: TGTGCCAGCAGCTTAGAGTCGGGGTCCAACGAGCAGTACTTC.

The V call is TRBV27, the J call TRBJ1-1; possible D gene TRBD1, 6 bases. Germline-derived CDR1 and CDR2 are MNHEY and SMNVEV (reference sequence). With 8 bases removed from V and 4 bases from J, the gap between germline ends came to 17 bases. The CDR3 sequence is 14 residues long. The CDR3, as DNA: TGTGCCAGCGCTTCGCAGGGGTTGAGCACTGAAGCTTTCTTT. It is translated as CASASQGLSTEAFF.

The rearrangement uses TRBV7-2 and TRBJ1-1; a weak D match, TRBD1 (6 bases). The CDR3 is 15 amino acids. Germline loops: CDR1 SGHTA, CDR2 FQGNSA. V lost 4 bases and J 0 bases, leaving 12 bases between the germline ends. CDR3: CASSSRTDMNTEAFF. DNA of the CDR3: TGTGCCAGCAGCTCCCGGACAGACATGAACACTGAAGCTTTCTTT.

This chain connects TRBV2 to TRBJ2-7, with 9 bases that match TRBD1. This CDR3 spans 15 amino acids. V trimming: 6 bases; J trimming: 3 bases; junction bases outside the gene matches: 9. CDR1 and CDR2 (germline): SNHLY, FYNNEI. The CDR3 is CASRENRGPIYEQYF. The CDR3 DNA is TGTGCCAGCAGGGAGAACAGGGGGCCCATCTACGAGCAGTACTTC.

The sample holds a few counts of this clone. This chain joins TRBV27 and TRBJ1-2; TRBD1 might be the D (5 bases). Germline lookup yields CDR1 MNHEY and CDR2 SMNVEV (reference sequence). The CDR3 is made up of 15 amino acids. Trimming left V 5 bases short and J 0 bases short, with 13 bases between. As DNA, the CDR3 is TGTGCCAGCAGTCCTACAGGCGGTCCTAACTATGGCTACACCTTC. It translates to CASSPTGGPNYGYTF.

CDR3 region: CASSLNEAGSDNYGYTF. The CDR3 DNA sequence: TGCGCCAGCAGCTTGAATGAGGCAGGGTCCGATAACTATGGCTACACCTTC. The chain uses TRBV5-1 and TRBJ1-2, with a weak D call TRBD1 (5 bases). Trimming removed 1 base from V and 1 base from J, with 17 bases in between. Germline V lookup: CDR1 SGHRS, CDR2 YFSETQ. This CDR3 contains 17 residues.

The V gene is TRBV9, the J gene TRBJ1-4; TRBD1 matches at 8 bases. The V segment lost 4 bases and the J segment 6 bases; nucleotides outside the gene matches: 11. Germline V gene sequence: CDR1 SGDLS, CDR2 YYNGEE. This CDR3 spans 16 amino acids. The CDR3 nucleotides are TGTGCCAGCAGCCTCGACGGACAGGGAGCATATGAAAAACTGTTTTTT. Translating gives CASSLDGQGAYEKLFF.

The V gene is TRBV7-9, the J gene TRBJ1-6; D unclear. Germline V gene sequence: CDR1 SEHNR, CDR2 FQNEAQ (reference sequence). Trimming shortened V by 5 bases and J by 2 bases, and 7 bases separated the two germline ends. CDR3 size: 14 residues. The CDR3 DNA reads TGTGCCAGCAGCCCAACTACCTATAATTCACCCCTCCACTTT. Protein: CASSPTTYNSPLHF.

This clone was seen a handful of times. V is TRBV20-1 and J is TRBJ2-2; 13 positions agree with TRBD2. V lost 3 bases and J lost 0; bases outside the gene matches: 4. CDR3 length: 17 amino acids. Germline V gene data show CDR1 as DFQATT and CDR2 as SNEGSKA (reference sequence). The CDR3 coding sequence is TGCAGTGCTAGTAAGGGACTAGCGGGGACGAACACCGGGGAGCTGTTTTTT. Protein: CSASKGLAGTNTGELFF.

CDR3 region: CASSPFTMNTEAFF. CDR3 bases: TGCGCCAGCAGCCCCTTTACAATGAACACTGAAGCTTTCTTT. The chain recombines TRBV4-1 with TRBJ1-1; no clear D gene. Germline V gene sequence: CDR1 MGHRA, CDR2 YSYEKL. Trimming stripped 4 bases from V and 0 bases from J, with 9 bases between. This CDR3 contains 14 residues.